This entry lists 4 T cell receptor beta chains sequenced from one sample in a study of monozygotic twins with inflammatory bowel disease. Reanalyzing the 5' RACE reads, TCRdb keeps one entry per CDR3 protein, without DNA. The sample data list approximately 330,000 distinct CDR3 sequences. Sequencing was performed on blood. The receptors originated from a human donor with ulcerative colitis or Crohn's disease, or a healthy co-twin of an affected twin (not recorded which).

The rearrangement joins TRBV7-9 to TRBJ1-1; TCRdb's assignment of TRBD1 cannot be checked, as there is no DNA. CDR1 is SEHNR, CDR2 FQNEAQ, per germline (reference sequence). This CDR3 has 12 amino acids. Here the CDR3 reads CASSASVGGEEF.

This sequence joins TRBV3-1 and TRBJ2-1; the D call of TRBD1 rests on TCRdb alone, since no DNA is present to check it. CDR1 and CDR2 from the germline V gene are LGHDT and YNNKEL (reference sequence). The CDR3 runs to 14 residues. CDR3 region: CASSQEGPGDEQFF.

This rearrangement joins TRBV11-2 to TRBJ2-2; TCRdb calls TRBD1, which cannot be checked without DNA. This CDR3 region has 15 residues. From germline, CDR1 is SGHAT and CDR2 FQNNGV. This CDR3 reads CASSKNSGLAGELFF.

The V call is TRBV24-1, the J call TRBJ2-7; TCRdb picks TRBD1, but there is no DNA to check that call. Per germline, CDR1 KGHDR and CDR2 SFDVKD. The CDR3 extends over 15 amino acids. CDR3: CATSDSGQGGYEQYF.